The 10 T cell receptor beta chains reported below all come from one sample, sequenced in a study of early T cells in non-severe SARS-CoV-2 infection. Each CDR3 protein gets one entry after TCRdb re-called the 5' RACE reads with MiXCR. The table records some 91,000 distinct CDR3 sequences, about 13% of them present only once. Sequencing was performed on whole blood. The receptors were sampled from an adult who was a healthcare worker with PCR-confirmed SARS-CoV-2 infection or an uninfected control (not recorded which).

This clonotype was observed once. The V call is TRBV6-5, the J call TRBJ2-2, with D possibly matching TRBD1 (5 bases). CDR3 length: 15 residues. The V end was cut by 2 bases, the J end by 4 bases, with 11 bases between. CDR1 is MNHEY, CDR2 SVGAGI, per germline. The CDR3 is CASSYEGAGTGELFF. The DNA of the CDR3 is TGTGCCAGCAGTTACGAAGGGGCTGGCACCGGGGAGCTGTTTTTT.

This clonotype was seen more than once but under ten times. The chain is built from TRBV2 and TRBJ2-5; D is unclear. The CDR3 consists of 11 residues. Looked up from germline, CDR1 is SNHLY and CDR2 is FYNNEI. V dropped 7 bases and J dropped 0 bases, with 3 bases sitting between them. CDR3 bases: TGTGCCAGCAAGTACCAAGAGACCCAGTACTTC. Its translation: CASKYQETQYF.

V and J are TRBV11-2 and TRBJ2-1, with D uncertain. CDR1 and CDR2 (germline): SGHAT, FQNNGV. The CDR3 covers 13 residues. V lost 3 bases and J lost 5, with 8 bases in between. The CDR3 protein is CASSFHSNNEQFF. CDR3 in DNA: TGTGCCAGCAGCTTTCACAGTAACAATGAGCAGTTCTTC. Supplemented by reference TRBV11-2 and TRBJ2-1, the full variable domain reads EAGVAQSPRYKIIEKRQSVAFWCNPISGHATLYWYQQILGQGPKLLIQFQNNGVVDDSQLPKDRFSAERLKGVDSTLKIQPAKLEDSAVYLCASSFHSNNEQFFGPGTRLTVL.

This clonotype was counted between two and nine times. The chain joins TRBV29-1 to TRBJ2-1; no definite D call. The CDR3 covers 10 residues. V lost 4 bases to trimming and J lost 7 bases, with 5 bases between them. CDR1 SQVTM and CDR2 ANQGSEA come from the germline V gene. CDR3 in amino acids: CSVAGNEQFF. The CDR3 nucleotides are TGCAGCGTTGCCGGGAATGAGCAGTTCTTC.

The rearrangement joins TRBV14 to TRBJ1-1; D possibly corresponds to TRBD1 (5 bases). Between the trimmed V and J ends, which lost 0 bases and 2 bases, there was a span of 16 bases. From germline, CDR1 is SGHDN and CDR2 FVKESK. The CDR3 spans 17 residues. The DNA for the CDR3 is TGTGCCAGCAGCCAAGATTCCCCGGGACGGCTTAACACTGAAGCTTTCTTT. As protein: CASSQDSPGRLNTEAFF.

This rearrangement joins TRBV2 to TRBJ2-2; D could derive from TRBD1 or TRBD2 (5 bases each). CDR1 is SNHLY, CDR2 FYNNEI, per germline. The CDR3 is 14 amino acids. The V end was cut by 8 bases, the J end by 4 bases, with 14 bases between. The CDR3 DNA sequence: TGTGCCAGCTCTGGGGCAGGGACCACCGGGGAGCTGTTTTTT. Translating gives CASSGAGTTGELFF.

The chain has TRBV6-5 and TRBJ1-1; TRBD1 matches at 8 bases. CDR1 and CDR2 from the germline V gene are MNHEY and SVGAGI. CDR3 length: 16 amino acids. V shed 0 bases, J shed 6 bases, and the junction held 9 bases outside the gene matches. CDR3 loop: CASSYSWTGTGSEAFF. The CDR3 region has the DNA TGTGCCAGCAGTTACTCTTGGACAGGGACGGGGTCTGAAGCTTTCTTT.

The chain links TRBV10-3 to TRBJ2-5; the match to TRBD2 covers 11 bases. V lost 6 bases and J lost 3; bases outside the gene matches: 9. The CDR3 loop spans 16 amino acids. CDR1 and CDR2 from the germline V gene are ENHRY and SYGVKD. In DNA form, the CDR3 reads TGTGCCATCAGCGGACTAGCGGGTATCAGGAAAGAGACCCAGTACTTC. Translated, it gives CAISGLAGIRKETQYF.

This clonotype was counted at least ten times. The gene calls are TRBV11-2 and TRBJ1-4; 9 nucleotides match TRBD1. With V trimmed by 0 bases and J by 10 bases, 6 bases remained unmatched. Germline V CDR1 and CDR2: SGHAT, FQNNGV. This CDR3 region has 15 residues. CDR3 residues: CASSLDGTGIGKLFF. For the CDR3, the DNA is TGTGCCAGCAGCTTAGACGGGACAGGGATAGGAAAACTGTTTTTT. Drawing the rest from reference TRBV11-2 and TRBJ1-4, the complete variable domain is EAGVAQSPRYKIIEKRQSVAFWCNPISGHATLYWYQQILGQGPKLLIQFQNNGVVDDSQLPKDRFSAERLKGVDSTLKIQPAKLEDSAVYLCASSLDGTGIGKLFFGSGTQLSVL.

The V and J genes are TRBV11-2 and TRBJ1-2; 10 bases are shared with TRBD1. The CDR3 covers 17 residues. The germline gives CDR1 SGHAT, CDR2 FQNNGV. Unmatched junction bases numbered 15, after V lost 9 bases and J lost 2 bases. CDR3 DNA: TGTGCCAGTATGCGGGTGCCCGGGACAGGGGTGAACTATGGCTACACCTTC. Its protein is CASMRVPGTGVNYGYTF.